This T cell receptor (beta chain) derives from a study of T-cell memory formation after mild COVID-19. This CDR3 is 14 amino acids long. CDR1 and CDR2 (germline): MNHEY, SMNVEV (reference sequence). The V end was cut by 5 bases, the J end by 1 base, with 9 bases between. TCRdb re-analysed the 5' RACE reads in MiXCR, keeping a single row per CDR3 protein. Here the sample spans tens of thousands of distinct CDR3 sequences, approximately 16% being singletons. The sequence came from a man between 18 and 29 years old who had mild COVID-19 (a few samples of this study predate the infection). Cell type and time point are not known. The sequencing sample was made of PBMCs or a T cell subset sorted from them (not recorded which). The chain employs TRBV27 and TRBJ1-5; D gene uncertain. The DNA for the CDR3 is TGTGCCAGCAGTGCCGGATTGAGCAATCAGCCCCAGCATTTT. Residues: CASSAGLSNQPQHF.